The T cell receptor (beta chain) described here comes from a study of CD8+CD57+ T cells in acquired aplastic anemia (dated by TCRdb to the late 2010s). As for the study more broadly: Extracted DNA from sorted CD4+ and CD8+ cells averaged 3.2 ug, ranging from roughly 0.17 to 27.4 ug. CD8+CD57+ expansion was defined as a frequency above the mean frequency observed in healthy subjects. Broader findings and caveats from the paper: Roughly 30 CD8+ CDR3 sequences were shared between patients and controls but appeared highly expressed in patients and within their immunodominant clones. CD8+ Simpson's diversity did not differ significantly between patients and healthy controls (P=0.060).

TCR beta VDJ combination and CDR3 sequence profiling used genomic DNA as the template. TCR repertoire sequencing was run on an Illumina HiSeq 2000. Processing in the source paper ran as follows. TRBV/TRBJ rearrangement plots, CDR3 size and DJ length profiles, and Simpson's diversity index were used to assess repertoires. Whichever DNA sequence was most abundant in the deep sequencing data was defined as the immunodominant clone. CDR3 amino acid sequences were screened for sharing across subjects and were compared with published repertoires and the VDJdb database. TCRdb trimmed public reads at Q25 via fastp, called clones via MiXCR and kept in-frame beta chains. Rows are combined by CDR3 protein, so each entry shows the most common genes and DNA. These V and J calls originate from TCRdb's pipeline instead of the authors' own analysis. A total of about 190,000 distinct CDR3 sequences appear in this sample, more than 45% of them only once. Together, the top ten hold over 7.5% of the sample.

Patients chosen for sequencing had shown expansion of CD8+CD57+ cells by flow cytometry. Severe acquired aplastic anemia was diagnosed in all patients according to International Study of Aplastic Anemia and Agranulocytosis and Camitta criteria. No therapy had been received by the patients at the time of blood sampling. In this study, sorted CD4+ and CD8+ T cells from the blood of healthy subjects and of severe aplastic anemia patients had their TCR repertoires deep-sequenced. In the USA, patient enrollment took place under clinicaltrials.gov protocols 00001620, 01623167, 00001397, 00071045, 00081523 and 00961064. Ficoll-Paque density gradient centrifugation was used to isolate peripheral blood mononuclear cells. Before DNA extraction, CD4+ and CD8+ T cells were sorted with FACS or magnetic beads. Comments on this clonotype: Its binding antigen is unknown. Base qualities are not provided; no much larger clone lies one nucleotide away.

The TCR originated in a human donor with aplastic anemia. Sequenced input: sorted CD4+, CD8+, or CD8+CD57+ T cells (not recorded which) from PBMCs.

The DNA sequence is TGTGCCAGCATTGGAGGGTCTTACTCCTACGAGCAGTACTTC. Its protein reads: CASIGGSYSYEQYF. The rearrangement joined TRBV2 to TRBJ2-7; TRBD2 is perhaps the D gene, given 6 matching bases. The junction carries 13 bases between V and J, which are trimmed by 7 bases and 0 bases respectively. Based on the germline V gene, the CDR1 and CDR2 sequences are SNHLY and FYNNEI. The CDR3 covers 14 residues, taking in both the cysteine and the phenylalanine. CDR3 DNA is the only sequence kept; it has 42 bases, read in frame from the first base.